These 32 T cell receptor beta chains came from one sample sequenced in a study of T cell clonality in common variable immunodeficiency. The method was immunoSEQ multiplex PCR; TCRdb's version includes in-frame clones alone and lacks a portion of them. Altogether fewer than 30,000 clones were found in the sample, and no singletons occur. These receptors' targets are unknown. Study-level results: Fewer deletions and N-nucleotide insertions were reportedly seen in common variable immunodeficiency TCR beta sequences.

What was sequenced was peripheral blood mononuclear cells. These receptors came from a human donor with common variable immunodeficiency.

About this clone: Read coverage stops 3 residues before the CDR3 terminus; the germline J gene supplies the remainder. This sequence joins TRBV19 and TRBJ2-1, with D possibly being TRBD1 (6 bases). This CDR3 contains 15 residues. Germline V lookup: CDR1 LNHDA, CDR2 SQIVND (reference sequence). Trimming shortened V by 5 bases and J by 6 bases, and 17 bases separated the two germline ends. CDR3 in amino acids: CASSQFLGRGNEQFF. CDR3 bases read: TGTGCCAGTAGTCAATTTCTTGGCAGGGGCAATGAG.

This clone was seen many times. The sequenced fragment ends 3 residues before the CDR3 boundary, so the rest is inferred from the germline J gene. The J gene is TRBJ1-1, the V gene TRBV18; no definite D call. Germline CDR1 reads KGHSH; CDR2 reads LQKENI. CDR3 size: 14 residues. The CDR3 sequence: CASSPSSGFVGAFF. The covered CDR3 bases are TGTGCCAGCTCACCGTCTTCGGGGTTCGTTGGA.

Concerning this clone itself: Read sequence stops 3 residues before the CDR3 end, and the germline J gene provides the missing end. The chain carries TRBV30 and TRBJ2-1; no reliable D call. V was pared by 0 bases and J by 3 bases, with 12 bases between. The germline CDR1 and CDR2 sequences are GTSNPN and SVGIG (reference sequence). This CDR3 has 15 residues. CDR3 amino acids: CAWSVEFRFYNEQFF. The covered CDR3 bases are TGTGCCTGGAGTGTAGAGTTCAGGTTCTACAATGAG.

This clone occurred many times. The CDR3 is cut off 3 residues early in the read; its end comes from the germline J gene. The rearrangement links TRBV5-1 to TRBJ2-5; 14 bases line up with TRBD2. The CDR3 is 16 residues long. Germline CDR1 reads SGHRS; CDR2 reads YFSETQ. The ends lost 4 bases at V and 1 base at J; junction bases unmatched: 3. CDR3 DNA (partial): TGCGCCAGCAGCCCGGGGACTAGCGGGAGCCAAGAGACC. Its protein is CASSPGTSGSQET. The whole CDR3 reads CASSPGTSGSQETQYF.

Details on this clone: The DNA ends 3 residues before the CDR3 does, and the rest of the CDR3 is filled in from the germline J gene. The V and J genes are TRBV10-1 and TRBJ2-1, with D tentatively TRBD2 (7 bases). Per the germline V gene, CDR1 is WNHNN and CDR2 is SYGVQD (reference sequence). The CDR3 is 15 amino acids. Trimming took off 2 bases at V and 7 bases at J, with 15 bases between the two ends. The CDR3: CASSETSERGNEQFF. CDR3 DNA (partial): TGCGCCAGCAGTGAGACTAGCGAGAGGGGGAATGAG.

A word on this clone: The CDR3 end lies 3 residues beyond the end of the read and is filled in from the germline J gene. This sequence joins TRBV6-2 or TRBV6-3 and TRBJ2-5; TRBD1 agrees at 7 bases. Trimming at V came to 2 bases and at J to 4 bases, leaving 13 bases not matched to a gene. The CDR3 spans 17 residues. Germline assignment: CDR1 MNHEY and CDR2 SVGEGT. The CDR3 loop is CASSYPQTGFTGETQYF. CDR3 DNA, as far as it was read: TGTGCCAGCAGTTACCCTCAGACAGGGTTCACCGGAGAGACC.

For this clone: The CDR3 goes on 3 residues after the read ends, and that part is filled in from the germline J gene. V and J are TRBV2 and TRBJ1-6, with 10 bases fitting TRBD1. The trim removed 6 bases at V and 11 bases at J, leaving 4 bases unmatched. This CDR3 comprises 13 residues. Germline CDR1 is SNHLY and CDR2 is FYNNEI. The CDR3 is CASRGQGKAPLHF. CDR3 bases read: TGTGCCAGCAGGGGACAGGGGAAGGCACCC.

As to this clone: The CDR3 end lies 3 residues beyond the end of the read and is filled in from the germline J gene. The V gene is TRBV6-2 or TRBV6-3, the J gene TRBJ1-2, with D perhaps TRBD1 (6 bases). Germline V lookup: CDR1 MNHEY, CDR2 SVGEGT. CDR3 length equals 13 residues. CDR3 protein: CASSWGPKGGYTF. The covered CDR3 bases are TGTGCCAGCAGTTGGGGGCCCAAAGGGGGC.

This clone was detected ten times or more. The read terminates 3 residues before the CDR3 end, so the remaining end is supplied by the germline J gene. This chain joins TRBV6-2 or TRBV6-3 and TRBJ2-5, with D uncertain. V was trimmed by 6 bases and J by 2 bases, leaving 10 bases between them. The CDR3 runs to 13 residues. Germline CDR1 is MNHEY and CDR2 is SVGEGT. The CDR3 reads CASSLIQQETQYF. The CDR3 bases that were read are TGTGCCAGCAGCTTAATACAACAAGAGACC.

This clone appeared a few times. The read terminates 3 residues ahead of where the CDR3 ends, so the germline J gene completes it. This chain connects TRBV2 to TRBJ1-2; TRBD1 matches at 8 bases. CDR3 length equals 14 residues. Germline CDR1 reads SNHLY; CDR2 reads FYNNEI. This chain's CDR3 is CASSEGGQGLGYTF. The sequenced part of the CDR3 DNA is TGTGCCAGCAGTGAAGGCGGACAGGGATTAGGC. The full variable domain, completed using reference TRBV2 and TRBJ1-2, is EPEVTQTPSHQVTQMGQEVILRCVPISNHLYFYWYRQILGQKVEFLVSFYNNEISEKSEIFDDQFSVERPDGSNFTLKIRSTKLEDSAMYFCASSEGGQGLGYTFGSGTRLTVV.

This clone has at least ten counts. The read finishes 3 residues shy of the CDR3 end, and the germline J gene is used to complete it. The J gene is TRBJ2-5, the V gene TRBV10-3; D not certain. CDR3 length: 15 residues. Germline V gives CDR1 ENHRY, CDR2 SYGVKD. The V and J ends lost 0 bases and 1 base respectively, with 9 bases between them. CDR3 DNA (partial): TGTGCCATCAGTGAGTCCCTAGAGCTCCAAGAGACC. Amino acids: CAISESLELQET. The full CDR3 protein is CAISESLELQETQYF.

A note on this clone: The CDR3 is cut off 3 residues early in the read; its end comes from the germline J gene. This chain links TRBV2 with TRBJ2-5; D gene ambiguous. CDR1 is SNHLY and CDR2 is FYNNEI in the germline V gene. The CDR3 runs to 16 residues. Between the trimmed V and J ends, which lost 4 bases and 5 bases, there was a span of 20 bases. The part of the CDR3 DNA that was read is TGTGCCAGCAGTGCCGGAAACCCCAAGGGTGAGGAGACC. Translating gives CASSAGNPKGEET. The whole CDR3 protein reads CASSAGNPKGEETQYF.

This clone has a count of ten or more. The missing CDR3 end, 3 residues past where the read stops, is filled in from the germline J gene. V usage is TRBV29-1 and J usage is TRBJ1-5, with D uncertain. The CDR3 sequence is 13 residues long. From germline, CDR1 is SQVTM and CDR2 ANQGSEA. V lost 6 bases to trimming and J lost 3 bases, with 12 bases between them. Incomplete CDR3 DNA: TGCAGCGTGGAAAACGGTTACAATCAGCCC. Its translation is CSVENGYNQP. From start to end, the CDR3 is CSVENGYNQPQHF. The full variable domain, with the rest looked up from reference TRBV29-1 and TRBJ1-5, is SAVISQKPSRDICQRGTSLTIQCQVDSQVTMMFWYRQQPGQSLTLIATANQGSEATYESGFVIDKFPISRPNLTFSTLTVSNMSPEDSSIYLCSVENGYNQPQHFGDGTRLSIL.

As to this clone: The missing CDR3 end, 3 residues past where the read stops, is filled in from the germline J gene. This chain joins TRBV7-3 and TRBJ2-1, with 7 nucleotides matching TRBD1. After removal of 5 bases from V and 7 bases from J, the junction contained 11 bases not matched to a gene. The germline CDR1 and CDR2 sequences are SGHTA and FQGTGA. The CDR3 has 15 amino acids. The CDR3 sequence is CASSPRAQGINEQFF. The CDR3 DNA, read in part, is TGTGCCAGCAGCCCTAGGGCACAGGGGATAAATGAG. The full variable domain, rest sourced from reference TRBV7-3 and TRBJ2-1, is GAGVSQTPSNKVTEKGKYVELRCDPISGHTALYWYRQSLGQGPEFLIYFQGTGAADDSGLPNDRFFAVRPEGSVSTLKIQRTERGDSAVYLCASSPRAQGINEQFFGPGTRLTVL.

Worth noting for this clone: Read sequence stops 3 residues before the CDR3 end, and the germline J gene provides the missing end. The chain joins TRBV2 to TRBJ1-1, with D possibly matching TRBD1 (5 bases). The length of the CDR3 is 13 residues. Germline assignment: CDR1 SNHLY and CDR2 FYNNEI. V dropped 5 bases and J dropped 4 bases, with 11 bases sitting between them. The DNA read from the CDR3 is TGTGCCAGCAGTCAAGGGGCCCCCACTGAA. Protein: CASSQGAPTE. The full-length CDR3 reads as CASSQGAPTEAFF.

With regard to this clone: The CDR3 goes on 3 residues after the read ends, and that part is filled in from the germline J gene. Other nucleotide sequences in the sample specify the same CDR3. This chain joins TRBV30 and TRBJ1-6; 7 bases are a match to TRBD1. The trim removed 5 bases at V and 6 bases at J, leaving 4 bases unmatched. The CDR3 spans 13 residues. The germline V gene has CDR1 GTSNPN and CDR2 SVGIG (reference sequence). This CDR3 is CAWGGTANSPLHF. CDR3 DNA, as far as it was read: TGTGCCTGGGGAGGGACAGCTAATTCACCC.

This clone was counted only a few times. The missing CDR3 end, 3 residues past where the read stops, is filled in from the germline J gene. Other nucleotide sequences from this sample produce the same CDR3. The gene calls are TRBV6-2 or TRBV6-3 and TRBJ2-5; possible D gene TRBD2, 5 bases. This CDR3 region has 15 residues. Germline V gene sequence: CDR1 MNHEY, CDR2 SVGEGT. The V end was cut by 2 bases, the J end by 1 base, with 11 bases between. CDR3 amino acids: CASSYGTSIQETQYF. The sequenced part of the CDR3 DNA is TGTGCCAGCAGTTACGGAACTAGTATCCAAGAGACC.

This clone came up many times. The sequenced fragment ends 3 residues before the CDR3 boundary, so the rest is inferred from the germline J gene. The chain employs TRBV20-1 and TRBJ2-1; 9 positions agree with TRBD2. J lost 9 bases, V lost 6 bases, and 12 bases had no gene match. CDR1 and CDR2 from the germline V gene are DFQATT and SNEGSKA (reference sequence). This CDR3 spans 14 amino acids. Partial CDR3 DNA: TGCAGTGCCGAACGAGGCGGGGGGGCCTTTGAG. The encoded protein is CSAERGGGAFE. The complete CDR3 sequence is CSAERGGGAFEQFF.

This clone showed up just a few times. The CDR3 goes on 3 residues after the read ends, and that part is filled in from the germline J gene. This chain connects TRBV30 to TRBJ2-5; 14 bases agree with TRBD2. J lost 5 bases, V lost 0 bases, and 11 bases had no gene match. CDR3 length: 18 residues. Germline CDR1 is GTSNPN and CDR2 is SVGIG (reference sequence). CDR3 DNA, as far as it was read: TGTGCCTGGAGTGTATGGACTAGCGGGGGGCCTCGGGGGGAGACC. This gives the protein CAWSVWTSGGPRGET. The entire CDR3 protein reads CAWSVWTSGGPRGETQYF.

This clone showed up many times. With the read ending 3 residues before the CDR3 end, the germline J gene is used to fill in that end. The chain has TRBV20-1 and TRBJ2-3; no firm D call. Germline V gives CDR1 DFQATT, CDR2 SNEGSKA (reference sequence). Trimming pared 5 bases from V and 2 bases from J, leaving 20 bases between. There are 16 residues in the CDR3. CDR3 bases read: TGCAGTGCTTCCTTACCTATAGTGGGCCCCACAGATACG. Translation: CSASLPIVGPTDT. The full CDR3 sequence reads CSASLPIVGPTDTQYF.

This clone was detected only a few times. From the germline J gene comes the end of the CDR3, since the read stops 3 residues before it. This chain uses TRBV6-2 or TRBV6-3 with TRBJ2-5; 10 bases fit TRBD2. The J segment lost 4 bases and the V segment lost 2 bases, leaving 7 bases of the junction unmatched. In germline, CDR1 is MNHEY, CDR2 SVGEGT. The CDR3 is 16 amino acids. The CDR3 region is CASSYTSGVPGETQYF. CDR3 DNA, as far as it was read: TGTGCCAGCAGTTACACTAGCGGGGTGCCGGGAGAGACC.

In this sample, this clone turned up many times. Sequencing ends 3 residues short of the CDR3 end; the germline J gene provides the rest. J is TRBJ1-4 and V is TRBV7-8; 7 bases map to TRBD1. Per the germline V gene, CDR1 is SGHVS and CDR2 is FQNEAQ. J lost 8 bases, V lost 2 bases, and 8 bases had no gene match. CDR3 size: 15 residues. The sequenced CDR3 bases are TGTGCCAGCAGCTTAACGACAGGGAGACAGGAAAAA. This encodes CASSLTTGRQEK. The entire CDR3 is CASSLTTGRQEKLFF.

As to this clone: The DNA ends 3 residues before the CDR3 does, and the rest of the CDR3 is filled in from the germline J gene. This rearrangement joins TRBV19 to TRBJ1-3; 10 bases map to TRBD1. Germline V gene sequence: CDR1 LNHDA, CDR2 SQIVND (reference sequence). The CDR3 has 15 amino acids. The trim removed 7 bases at V and 4 bases at J, leaving 7 bases unmatched. The CDR3 bases that were read are TGTGCCAGTATTGACAGGGGGCGATCGGGAAACACC. Translated, it gives CASIDRGRSGNT. The entire CDR3 protein is CASIDRGRSGNTIYF.

This clone was picked up a small number of times. The read comes to an end 3 residues before the CDR3 does, leaving the germline J gene to fill in the end. This chain joins TRBV19 and TRBJ1-6, with 7 bases aligning to TRBD1. With V trimmed by 3 bases and J by 5 bases, 7 bases remained unmatched. The germline V gene encodes CDR1 LNHDA and CDR2 SQIVND (reference sequence). The CDR3 is made up of 16 amino acids. The sequenced CDR3 bases are TGTGCCAGTAGTATGGGGACAGTTTTCAATAATTCACCC. It specifies CASSMGTVFNNSP. The entire CDR3 protein reads CASSMGTVFNNSPLHF.

Ten or more counts support this clone. The read gets to within 3 residues of the CDR3 end, and the germline J gene fills in the rest. V gene TRBV7-3 combines with J gene TRBJ2-1; no definite D call. The CDR3 is 13 amino acids. Trimming stripped 5 bases from V and 5 bases from J, with 10 bases between. Per the germline V gene, CDR1 is SGHTA and CDR2 is FQGTGA. The CDR3 loop reads CASSPTKDNEQFF. Partial CDR3 DNA: TGTGCCAGCAGCCCAACAAAGGACAATGAG.

This clone was picked up many times. The sequenced CDR3 bases are TGCAGTGCTCCACAGGGCCTGAACACCGGGGAG. Translating gives CSAPQGLNTGE. The CDR3 reads in full as CSAPQGLNTGELFF. The chain carries TRBV20-1 and TRBJ2-2; tentative D call: TRBD1 (6 bases). Read coverage stops 3 residues before the CDR3 terminus; the germline J gene supplies the remainder. Looked up from germline, CDR1 is DFQATT and CDR2 is SNEGSKA (reference sequence). Trimming cost V 5 bases and J 1 base, with 11 bases left between them. The CDR3 is made up of 14 amino acids.

This clone was counted at least ten times. The read ends 3 residues shy of where the CDR3 ends; the end is completed using the germline J gene. This chain joins TRBV10-3 and TRBJ2-3, with 8 bases matching TRBD1. This CDR3 has 14 residues. Germline CDR1 and CDR2: ENHRY and SYGVKD. V shed 3 bases, J shed 3 bases, and the junction held 2 bases outside the gene matches. CDR3 amino acids: CAISDGTGTDTQYF. CDR3 DNA, as far as it was read: TGTGCCATCAGTGACGGGACAGGTACAGATACG.

With regard to this clone: The read terminates 3 residues ahead of where the CDR3 ends, so the germline J gene completes it. The chain joins TRBV20-1 to TRBJ1-1, with a tentative D call TRBD1 (5 bases). This CDR3 contains 15 residues. Trimming shortened V by 0 bases and J by 0 bases, and 11 bases separated the two germline ends. Per germline, CDR1 DFQATT and CDR2 SNEGSKA (reference sequence). The part of the CDR3 DNA that was read is TGCAGTGCTAGAGATTGGGGGACTATGAACACTGAA. The encoded protein is CSARDWGTMNTE. The full CDR3 protein is CSARDWGTMNTEAFF.

This clone was observed a handful of times. The read ends 3 residues early relative to the CDR3; the germline J gene fills the gap. This chain uses TRBV7-9 with TRBJ1-5; a weak D match, TRBD1 (6 bases). V dropped 4 bases and J dropped 4 bases, with 14 bases sitting between them. The CDR3 has 15 amino acids. The germline CDR1 and CDR2 sequences are SEHNR and FQNEAQ (reference sequence). CDR3 loop: CASSSSAGANQPQHF. The sequenced CDR3 bases are TGTGCCAGCAGCTCCAGTGCGGGGGCTAATCAGCCC.

This clone has at least ten counts. The read halts 3 residues ahead of the CDR3 end, with the missing end drawn from the germline J gene. The chain employs TRBV5-8 and TRBJ2-7; 7 bases agree with TRBD1. The CDR3 loop spans 14 amino acids. V lost 0 bases, J lost 3 bases, and 3 bases stayed unmatched. Germline V gene sequence: CDR1 SGHTS, CDR2 YDEGEE. The CDR3 region is CASSLGQGLYEQYF. The CDR3 bases that were read are TGTGCCAGCAGCTTGGGACAGGGTCTCTACGAG.

A note on this clone: Coverage ceases 3 residues before the CDR3 finishes, and the germline J gene fills in the end. This sequence joins TRBV7-3 and TRBJ2-5, with 8 bases aligning to TRBD1. The CDR3 has 15 residues. V dropped 2 bases and J dropped 5; count of bases not matched to a gene: 7. Germline lookup yields CDR1 SGHTA and CDR2 FQGTGA. The CDR3 reads CASSLGTGWGETQYF. CDR3 DNA (partial): TGTGCCAGCAGCTTAGGGACAGGCTGGGGGGAGACC.

This clone was seen more than once but under ten times. CDR3 DNA, as far as it was read: TGTGCCTGGAGTTTATTCGGGACAGGGGGACAGCCC. This sequence encodes CAWSLFGTGGQP. The CDR3 in its entirety is CAWSLFGTGGQPQHF. The chain couples TRBV30 to TRBJ1-5, with 11 bases fitting TRBD1. The CDR3 end is not reached by the read, which stops 3 residues before it; the germline J gene fills it in. CDR3 length: 15 amino acids. CDR1 is GTSNPN, CDR2 SVGIG, per germline (reference sequence). V shed 2 bases and J 7 bases; nucleotides not matched to a gene: 7.